The rows below give T cell receptor beta chains drawn from one sample of a study of cytomegalovirus exposure and HLA in healthy donors. The assay was immunoSEQ multiplex PCR, and TCRdb's table has in-frame clones only and misses some. The table has some 170,000 clones, roughly nine tenths seen once; the top ten hold roughly 5.8%. The sequenced sample consisted of PBMCs. These receptors all stem from a woman younger than 45 in good health and CMV-seronegative. Each CDR3 is given with its conserved first and last residue. D genes are given only for firm matches. Clone sizes are given selectively: once, few, many, or a class where the clone is expanded.

V	D	J	size	DNA	CDR3
TRBV7-6	NA	TRBJ2-7	NA	TGTGCCAGCAGCTTAGAAATAAGTTTGGCGGCAGGGAGCTCCTACGAGCAGTACTTC	CASSLEISLAAGSSYEQYF
TRBV12-5	TRBD2	TRBJ2-2	NA	TGTGCTAGTGGTTTGGCGGGACTAGCGGGACCCGGGGAGCTGTTTTTT	CASGLAGLAGPGELFF
TRBV2	NA	TRBJ2-1	NA	TGTGCCAGCAGTGAGGAGTTCTACAATGAGCAGTTCTTC	CASSEEFYNEQFF
TRBV5-1	TRBD1	TRBJ2-6	NA	TGCGCCACGGGACAGGAAAGCTCTGGGGCCAACGTCCTGACTTTC	CATGQESSGANVLTF
TRBV4-2	NA	TRBJ2-1	NA	TGTGCCAGCAGCCAAGATCTCCGAAGCGGAGCCTACAATGAGCAGTTCTTC	CASSQDLRSGAYNEQFF
TRBV5-6	TRBD1	TRBJ2-7	NA	TGTGCCAGCAGCTTGGAAGGTTCTGGGACAGACGATCAGTACTTC	CASSLEGSGTDDQYF
TRBV6-4	TRBD2	TRBJ2-3	few	TGTGCCAGCAGTGACGGCGGGGGGGCAGATACGCAGTATTTT	CASSDGGGADTQYF
TRBV11-2	TRBD2	TRBJ2-3	once	TGTGCCAGCAGCCGGGGGGGAGCGGGAGCGACAGATACGCAGTATTTT	CASSRGGAGATDTQYF
TRBV27	TRBD1	TRBJ1-5	NA	TGTGCCAGCAGTTTATTGGCAGGGGGCGGCAATCAGCCCCAGCATTTT	CASSLLAGGGNQPQHF
TRBV7-3	TRBD1	TRBJ1-1	few	TGTGCCAGCAGCTTAGAGGGGGCGAACACTGAAGCTTTCTTT	CASSLEGANTEAFF
TRBV7-2	NA	TRBJ1-1	NA	TGTGCCAGCAGCTTGTCGTGGGGGCCGGGGAGCACTGAAGCTTTCTTT	CASSLSWGPGSTEAFF
TRBV28	NA	TRBJ2-7	NA	TGTGCCAGCAAAGGTAGGGGGGAGCCCTCCTACGAGCAGTACTTC	CASKGRGEPSYEQYF
TRBV2	NA	TRBJ1-4	NA	TGTGCCAGCAGTGGTGACAGAGCAGAAAAACTGTTTTTT	CASSGDRAEKLFF
TRBV11-2	NA	TRBJ1-2	NA	TGTGCCAGCAGCTTGCGGGGCTTGGATGGCTACACCTTC	CASSLRGLDGYTF
TRBV7-9	NA	TRBJ2-3	NA	TGTGCCAGCAGCTTAAGCGGACGAACAGATACGCAGTATTTT	CASSLSGRTDTQYF
TRBV4-1	TRBD1	TRBJ2-3	NA	TGCGCCAGCAGCCACACCGGGACAGGGATCAAACTAGATACGCAGTATTTT	CASSHTGTGIKLDTQYF
TRBV5-1	TRBD1	TRBJ2-7	NA	TGCGCCAGCAGCTCTTCGGGACAGGGGACCGAGCAGTACTTC	CASSSSGQGTEQYF
TRBV12-5	NA	TRBJ1-2	few	TGTGCTAGTGGTTTGGCTCGGGGTTGGGGCTACACCTTC	CASGLARGWGYTF
TRBV28	TRBD1	TRBJ2-3	NA	TGTGCCAGCAGTGCAGGGGGCCCAGATACGCAGTATTTT	CASSAGGPDTQYF
TRBV6-5	NA	TRBJ1-2	few	TGTGCCAGCAAACTGGAGGCAGACTATGGCTACACCTTC	CASKLEADYGYTF
TRBV2	NA	TRBJ1-1	NA	TGTGCCAGCAGCCCCACGCTGGCGACTGAAGCTTTCTTT	CASSPTLATEAFF
TRBV28	TRBD1	TRBJ2-7	few	TGTGCCAGCAGTCCTCCGGGACAGGGGAACTACGAGCAGTACTTC	CASSPPGQGNYEQYF
TRBV28	NA	TRBJ2-7	NA	TGTGCCAGCGGAACGGACATCGGCTCCTACGAGCAGTACTTC	CASGTDIGSYEQYF
TRBV9	NA	TRBJ2-3	NA	TGTGCCAGCAGCGTAGTTGGTACAGATACGCAGTATTTT	CASSVVGTDTQYF
TRBV7-9	NA	TRBJ2-2	NA	TGTGCCAGCAGTGAAAGTGAGGCCGGGGAGCTGTTTTTT	CASSESEAGELFF
TRBV27	NA	TRBJ2-3	few	TGTGCCAGCAGTCTCGGTAGCGGCACAGATACGCAGTATTTT	CASSLGSGTDTQYF
TRBV6-1	TRBD1	TRBJ1-2	NA	TGTGCCAGCAGACGACAGGGCGGTCCGGCCTATGGCTACACCTTC	CASRRQGGPAYGYTF
TRBV10-3	NA	TRBJ2-5	NA	TGTGCCAGCAGTGAACGTGGTCCTCAGGGGGGGACCCAGTACTTC	CASSERGPQGGTQYF
TRBV4-2	NA	TRBJ1-5	NA	TGTGCCAGCAGCCAGGCCGCCCAGGGACGGTTGGGTCCCCAGCATTTT	CASSQAAQGRLGPQHF
TRBV5-1	NA	TRBJ1-3	NA	TGCGCCAGCAGCTGGCCCAACCAAGGAGATAGGAACACCATATATTTT	CASSWPNQGDRNTIYF